This entry lists 32 T cell receptor beta chains sequenced from one sample in a study of T-cell memory formation after mild COVID-19. TCRdb fed the 5' RACE reads into MiXCR, producing one record per CDR3 protein. The table has about 450,000 distinct CDR3 sequences, around a quarter seen once. Source material: PBMCs or a T cell subset sorted from them (not recorded which). All receptors come from an adult woman who had mild COVID-19 (a few samples of this study predate the infection). Cell type and time point are not known.

This clonotype was found a few times. The rearrangement joins TRBV12-3 or TRBV12-4 to TRBJ2-1; D perhaps matches TRBD1 (5 bases). This CDR3 spans 16 amino acids. Deletions cut 5 bases from V and 4 bases from J, with 18 bases between. CDR3 sequence reads: CASSPPRAAHYNEQFF. In DNA, the CDR3 is TGTGCCAGCAGTCCCCCCAGGGCAGCGCATTACAATGAGCAGTTCTTC.

The chain uses TRBV5-1 and TRBJ1-3; the D is unclear. The germline V gene encodes CDR1 SGHRS and CDR2 YFSETQ. This CDR3 has 14 amino acids. V lost 1 base to trimming and J lost 8 bases, with 13 bases between them. The CDR3 coding sequence is TGCGCCAGCAGCTTGATCCCCGGGCCGGACACCATATATTTT. This translates into CASSLIPGPDTIYF.

This clonotype was recorded at least ten times. The rearrangement links TRBV5-1 to TRBJ2-1; TRBD2 matches at 10 bases. CDR3 length: 16 residues. CDR1 is SGHRS and CDR2 is YFSETQ in the germline V gene. J gave up 0 bases and V 4 bases, and 4 bases lay outside the gene matches. CDR3 protein: CASSTGLADSYNEQFF. In nucleotides, the CDR3 is TGCGCCAGCAGCACCGGACTAGCGGACTCCTACAATGAGCAGTTCTTC. The whole variable domain, filled in from reference TRBV5-1 and TRBJ2-1, reads KAGVTQTPRYLIKTRGQQVTLSCSPISGHRSVSWYQQTPGQGLQFLFEYFSETQRNKGNFPGRFSGRQFSNSRSEMNVSTLELGDSALYLCASSTGLADSYNEQFFGPGTRLTVL.

The gene calls are TRBV5-6 and TRBJ2-5, with 12 bases that match TRBD1. The CDR3 has 15 amino acids. V was clipped by 4 bases and J by 4 bases; unmatched bases: 5. Looked up from germline, CDR1 is SGHDT and CDR2 is YYEEEE. The DNA of the CDR3 is TGTGCCAGCAGCACCGGGACAGGGGGCTTAGAGACCCAGTACTTC. Its protein product is CASSTGTGGLETQYF.

This clonotype was seen more than once but under ten times. This chain uses TRBV12-3 or TRBV12-4 with TRBJ1-2, with a possible D match to TRBD1 (6 bases). The CDR3 consists of 13 residues. The V gene lost 6 bases and the J gene lost 4 bases, with 12 bases spanning the gap. CDR3 nucleotides: TGTGCCAGCAGCCATACAGGGAGCTATGGCTACACCTTC. Residues: CASSHTGSYGYTF.

There are a few counts of this clonotype. The DNA of the CDR3 is TGTGCCAGCAGCCCTTCGGGGACAGGGTCAGCAGGGGAGCTGTTTTTT. Its protein product is CASSPSGTGSAGELFF. The chain carries TRBV5-6 and TRBJ2-2; 9 bases are a match to TRBD1. V gave up 4 bases and J gave up 8 bases; unmatched junction bases: 12. Germline assignment: CDR1 SGHDT and CDR2 YYEEEE. This CDR3 region has 16 residues.

This clonotype was observed a few times. This rearrangement joins TRBV20-1 to TRBJ2-1; 9 bases agree with TRBD2. There are 15 residues in the CDR3. J was trimmed by 0 bases and V by 6 bases; bases with no gene match: 6. CDR1 and CDR2 from the germline V gene are DFQATT and SNEGSKA (reference sequence). The CDR3 region has the DNA TGCAGTGCCCCTCCTAGCGGGGCCTCCTACAATGAGCAGTTCTTC. Translated, it gives CSAPPSGASYNEQFF.

This clonotype showed up just a few times. The chain carries TRBV7-2 and TRBJ2-3; 10 nucleotides line up with TRBD2. This CDR3 contains 17 residues. Germline assignment: CDR1 SGHTA and CDR2 FQGNSA. The V and J ends lost 1 base and 4 bases, in that order; junction bases with no gene match: 8. The CDR3 spells CASSLVSSGGMADTQYF. The CDR3 DNA reads as TGTGCCAGCAGCTTAGTATCTAGCGGGGGTATGGCAGATACGCAGTATTTT.

V usage is TRBV6-6 and J usage is TRBJ2-1; D is perhaps TRBD2 (6 bases). The CDR3 sequence is 11 residues long. V gave up 6 bases and J gave up 14 bases, with 14 bases separating them. CDR1 is MNHNY and CDR2 is SVGAGI in the germline V gene (reference sequence). The CDR3 protein is CASSDTGAEFF. The CDR3 DNA sequence: TGTGCCAGCAGCGATACGGGAGCGGAGTTCTTC.

The chain carries TRBV29-1 and TRBJ2-7, with 7 bases fitting TRBD2. This CDR3 region has 11 residues. Per germline, CDR1 SQVTM and CDR2 ANQGSEA. Unmatched junction bases numbered 6, after V lost 5 bases and J lost 8 bases. The CDR3 loop reads CSVMLGGKQYF. In DNA form, the CDR3 reads TGCAGCGTTATGCTCGGGGGGAAGCAGTACTTC.

The chain links TRBV29-1 to TRBJ1-2; D not resolved. Per the germline V gene, CDR1 is SQVTM and CDR2 is ANQGSEA. Trimming pared 3 bases from V and 1 base from J, leaving 12 bases between. The CDR3 contains 14 residues. CDR3 loop: CSVDDVGDNYGYTF. Written as DNA, the CDR3 is TGCAGCGTTGATGACGTCGGGGATAACTATGGCTACACCTTC.

This rearrangement joins TRBV5-1 to TRBJ2-7, with a tentative D call TRBD2 (6 bases). The CDR3 loop spans 16 amino acids. Per the germline V gene, CDR1 is SGHRS and CDR2 is YFSETQ. V lost 0 bases, J lost 7 bases, and 20 bases lay in between. In DNA, the CDR3 is TGCGCCAGCAGCTTGGGGGAGGCACAGACCCTTGGGGAGCAGTACTTC. Translated, it gives CASSLGEAQTLGEQYF.

This chain joins TRBV7-9 and TRBJ2-1; D perhaps matches TRBD1 (6 bases). Germline V gives CDR1 SEHNR, CDR2 FQNEAQ (reference sequence). Trimming took off 5 bases at V and 0 bases at J, with 14 bases between the two ends. This CDR3 region has 16 residues. The CDR3 protein is CASSRLQGNSYNEQFF. In DNA, the CDR3 is TGTGCCAGCAGCAGATTACAGGGAAACTCCTACAATGAGCAGTTCTTC. Full variable domain (remainder filled in from reference TRBV7-9 and TRBJ2-1): DTGVSQNPRHKITKRGQNVTFRCDPISEHNRLYWYRQTLGQGPEFLTYFQNEAQLEKSRLLSDRFSAERPKGSFSTLEIQRTEQGDSAMYLCASSRLQGNSYNEQFFGPGTRLTVL.

CDR3 nucleotides: TGTGCCAGCCACCAGGACAGAAAAATAGCCAAAAACATTCAGTACTTC. Translation: CASHQDRKIAKNIQYF. This chain joins TRBV12-3 or TRBV12-4 and TRBJ2-4; D possibly corresponds to TRBD1 (6 bases). V lost 8 bases and J 0 bases, leaving 17 bases between the germline ends. The CDR3 has 16 amino acids.

V gene TRBV7-3 combines with J gene TRBJ2-1; TRBD1 matches at 8 bases. The V segment lost 5 bases and the J segment 3 bases; nucleotides outside the gene matches: 6. The CDR3 extends over 15 amino acids. Per the germline V gene, CDR1 is SGHTA and CDR2 is FQGTGA. The CDR3 DNA follows: TGTGCCAGCAGCCCAACAGGGGGAAACTACAATGAGCAGTTCTTC. Its protein product is CASSPTGGNYNEQFF.

This clonotype has more than one count but fewer than ten. V usage is TRBV29-1 and J usage is TRBJ2-1; 8 bases fit TRBD1. Trimming at V came to 6 bases and at J to 4 bases, leaving 5 bases not matched to a gene. Germline V lookup: CDR1 SQVTM, CDR2 ANQGSEA. The CDR3 totals 13 residues. The CDR3 is CSVVDRGYNEQFF. The CDR3 region has the DNA TGCAGCGTGGTTGACAGGGGATACAATGAGCAGTTCTTC.

There are a few counts of this clonotype. The rearrangement links TRBV2 to TRBJ2-7; D might be TRBD1 (5 bases). V lost 1 base, J lost 4 bases, and 8 bases lay in between. Germline V gene lookup returns CDR1 SNHLY and CDR2 FYNNEI. This CDR3 comprises 13 residues. CDR3 protein: CASSEGQRYEQYF. In DNA, the CDR3 is TGTGCCAGCAGTGAAGGACAGCGATACGAGCAGTACTTC.

This chain connects TRBV20-1 to TRBJ2-4; D remains ambiguous. The germline V and J ends were trimmed by 1 base and 1 base, with 17 bases remaining between them. CDR1 and CDR2 from the germline V gene are DFQATT and SNEGSKA (reference sequence). This CDR3 comprises 17 residues. The CDR3 is CSARGLTTVGAKNIQYF. The CDR3 nucleotides read TGCAGTGCTAGAGGTCTAACGACGGTTGGCGCCAAAAACATTCAGTACTTC.

This rearrangement joins TRBV6-5 to TRBJ1-1; D might be TRBD1 (5 bases). The CDR3 covers 15 residues. Germline V gene data show CDR1 as MNHEY and CDR2 as SVGAGI. V was clipped by 0 bases and J by 0 bases, with 8 bases between them. The chain's CDR3 is CASSYSTVMNTEAFF. The CDR3 bases are TGTGCCAGCAGTTACTCGACAGTAATGAACACTGAAGCTTTCTTT.

This clonotype is classed as medium-sized. This chain links TRBV9 with TRBJ1-1; D gene ambiguous. The germline gives CDR1 SGDLS, CDR2 YYNGEE. Trimming pared 4 bases from V and 0 bases from J, leaving 13 bases between. This CDR3 comprises 15 residues. The CDR3 region has the DNA TGTGCCAGCAGCCCGCGTAGAGAGCTGAACACTGAAGCTTTCTTT. It encodes CASSPRRELNTEAFF.

This clonotype was observed a few times. The gene calls are TRBV15 and TRBJ2-3, with 9 bases aligning to TRBD2. The germline V gene encodes CDR1 LNHNV and CDR2 YYDKDF (reference sequence). Trimming removed 7 bases from V and 1 base from J; junction bases left unmatched: 9. The CDR3 covers 16 residues. The CDR3 nucleotides are TGTGCCACCACCGCGGGAGGGTCCTGGGGCACAGATACGCAGTATTTT. Translated: CATTAGGSWGTDTQYF. Full variable domain (rest looked up from reference TRBV15 and TRBJ2-3): DAMVIQNPRYQVTQFGKPVTLSCSQTLNHNVMYWYQQKSSQAPKLLFHYYDKDFNNEADTPDNFQSRRPNTSFCFLDIRSPGLGDTAMYLCATTAGGSWGTDTQYFGPGTRLTVL.

The chain joins TRBV9 to TRBJ2-1; D perhaps matches TRBD2 (5 bases). The CDR3 is 16 amino acids. The germline V and J ends were trimmed by 4 bases and 6 bases, with 20 bases remaining between them. The germline gives CDR1 SGDLS, CDR2 YYNGEE. The CDR3 protein is CASSLQPMNAGNEQFF. The DNA for the CDR3 is TGTGCCAGCAGCCTACAACCGATGAACGCGGGCAATGAGCAGTTCTTC.

This chain connects TRBV5-1 to TRBJ1-5; D is possibly TRBD1 (5 bases). This CDR3 has 15 amino acids. Trimming cost V 4 bases and J 5 bases, with 16 bases left between them. Germline V gives CDR1 SGHRS, CDR2 YFSETQ. Here the CDR3 DNA reads TGCGCCAGCAGCCTGCAGGGAGGAGATTATCAGCCCCAGCATTTT. This sequence encodes CASSLQGGDYQPQHF.

Only a few counts were recorded for this clonotype. This sequence joins TRBV12-3 or TRBV12-4 and TRBJ2-7; tentatively, D is TRBD2 (7 bases). The CDR3 extends over 13 amino acids. V lost 7 bases, J lost 3 bases, and 13 bases lay in between. The CDR3 region is CASTLGGGYEQYF. In DNA, the CDR3 is TGTGCCAGCACCTTAGGGGGGGGCTACGAGCAGTACTTC.

The genes are TRBV9 and TRBJ2-7; 7 nucleotides line up with TRBD1. The CDR3 totals 14 residues. CDR1 is SGDLS and CDR2 is YYNGEE in the germline V gene. Trimming cost V 4 bases and J 5 bases; bases outside gene matches: 9. CDR3 in DNA: TGTGCCAGCAGCCTTCGACAGGGAAGGGACGAGCAGTACTTC. It is translated as CASSLRQGRDEQYF.

The CDR3 DNA follows: TGTGCCAGCTCCATGCCGGGAAGGGGGACCTACGAGCAGTACTTC. This translates into CASSMPGRGTYEQYF. This chain joins TRBV18 and TRBJ2-7; TRBD1 is a possible D gene (6 bases). V lost 6 bases, J lost 2 bases, and 17 bases lay in between. Germline V CDR1 and CDR2: KGHSH, LQKENI. CDR3 length: 15 residues.

Only a few counts were recorded for this clonotype. The chain has TRBV10-3 and TRBJ1-2, with TRBD1 identical over 8 bases. Germline trimming cut 8 bases from V and 2 bases from J; bases unmatched to any gene: 4. Germline loops: CDR1 ENHRY, CDR2 SYGVKD. CDR3 size: 13 residues. In DNA, the CDR3 is TGTGCCATCCGGACAGGGTCGAACTATGGCTACACCTTC. This sequence encodes CAIRTGSNYGYTF.

The sample holds a few counts of this clonotype. The chain has TRBV7-6 and TRBJ2-1; TRBD2 might be the D (5 bases). The CDR3 is 17 amino acids. V was clipped by 5 bases and J by 8 bases, with 25 bases between them. Germline-derived CDR1 and CDR2 are SGHVS and FNYEAQ. The CDR3 DNA follows: TGTGCCAGCAGCCCTAGAGGGCGAGGGAAAAGGGAGCATGAGCAGTTCTTC. Amino acids: CASSPRGRGKREHEQFF.

The J gene is TRBJ1-2, the V gene TRBV12-3 or TRBV12-4, with D possibly matching TRBD1 (5 bases). V was shortened by 7 bases and J by 8 bases, with 17 bases between the two germline ends. The CDR3 sequence is 13 residues long. The CDR3 DNA follows: TGTGCCAGCACCGTTGGGGCAGGGAGAGGCTACACCTTC. Its translation: CASTVGAGRGYTF.

The gene calls are TRBV24-1 and TRBJ2-3; 12 bases are a match to TRBD1. In germline, CDR1 is KGHDR, CDR2 SFDVKD. The V segment lost 4 bases and the J segment 4 bases; nucleotides outside the gene matches: 5. The CDR3 contains 16 residues. CDR3 protein: CATSDPGTGGADTQYF. CDR3 in DNA: TGTGCCACCAGTGACCCCGGGACAGGGGGCGCAGATACGCAGTATTTT.

In its sample, this clonotype was seen a few times. The V call is TRBV27, the J call TRBJ1-6; no firm D call. The CDR3 loop spans 15 amino acids. Germline V gene data show CDR1 as MNHEY and CDR2 as SMNVEV (reference sequence). The V end was cut by 3 bases, the J end by 9 bases, with 15 bases between. Here the CDR3 DNA reads TGTGCCAGCAGTTTGGGAGGGTGGAGTGGTTCACCCCTCCACTTT. Translation gives CASSLGGWSGSPLHF.

The rearrangement uses TRBV20-1 and TRBJ2-3; D may be TRBD2 (7 bases). Trimming left V 6 bases short and J 4 bases short, with 14 bases between. Germline V CDR1 and CDR2: DFQATT, SNEGSKA (reference sequence). The CDR3 length is 13 residues. CDR3 DNA: TGCAGTGCACGAGGGGGGGGCGCAGATACGCAGTATTTT. Residues: CSARGGGADTQYF.